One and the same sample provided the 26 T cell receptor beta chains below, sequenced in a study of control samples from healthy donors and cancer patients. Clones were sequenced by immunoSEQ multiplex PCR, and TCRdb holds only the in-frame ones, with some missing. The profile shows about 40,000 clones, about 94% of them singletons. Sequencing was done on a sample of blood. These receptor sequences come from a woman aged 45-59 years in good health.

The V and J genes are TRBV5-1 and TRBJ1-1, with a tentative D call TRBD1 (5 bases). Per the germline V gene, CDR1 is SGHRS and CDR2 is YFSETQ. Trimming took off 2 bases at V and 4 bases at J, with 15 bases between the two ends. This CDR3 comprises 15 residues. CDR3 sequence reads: CASSFGGNLFTEAFF. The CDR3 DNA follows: TGCGCCAGCAGCTTCGGGGGGAACCTTTTCACTGAAGCTTTCTTT.

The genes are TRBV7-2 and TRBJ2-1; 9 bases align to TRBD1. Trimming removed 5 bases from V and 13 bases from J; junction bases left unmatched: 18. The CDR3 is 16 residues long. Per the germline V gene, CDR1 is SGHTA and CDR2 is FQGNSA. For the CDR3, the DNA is TGTGCCAGCAGCCCCCTAGGACAGGGGCCTCCCTTTCCCCAGTTCTTC. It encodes CASSPLGQGPPFPQFF.

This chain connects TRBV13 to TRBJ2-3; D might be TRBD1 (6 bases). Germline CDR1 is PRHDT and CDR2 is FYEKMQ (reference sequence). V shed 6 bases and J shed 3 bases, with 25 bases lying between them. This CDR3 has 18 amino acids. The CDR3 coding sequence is TGTGCCAGCAGGACCTATGGCCCCCTGGCAGGGGAGACAGATACGCAGTATTTT. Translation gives CASRTYGPLAGETDTQYF.

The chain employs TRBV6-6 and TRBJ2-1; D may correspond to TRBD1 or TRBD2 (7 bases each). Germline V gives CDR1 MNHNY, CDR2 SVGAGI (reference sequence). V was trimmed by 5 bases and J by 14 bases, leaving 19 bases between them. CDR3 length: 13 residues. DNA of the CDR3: TGTGCCAGCAGTACCCAGGGGGGGCAGGGGGAGTTCTTC. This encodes CASSTQGGQGEFF.

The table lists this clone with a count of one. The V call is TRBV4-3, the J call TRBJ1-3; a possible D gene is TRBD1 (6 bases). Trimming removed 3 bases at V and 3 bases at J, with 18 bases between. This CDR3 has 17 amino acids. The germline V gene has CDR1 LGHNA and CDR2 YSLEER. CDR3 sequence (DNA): TGCGCCAGCAGCCAGGTTTTGGGGGGGCTGGGTGGAAACACCATATATTTT. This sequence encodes CASSQVLGGLGGNTIYF.

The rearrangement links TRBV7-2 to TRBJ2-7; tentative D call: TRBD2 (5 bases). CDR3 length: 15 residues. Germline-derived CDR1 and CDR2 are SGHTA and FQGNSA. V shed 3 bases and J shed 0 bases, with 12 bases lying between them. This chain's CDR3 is CASSFGEFSSYEQYF. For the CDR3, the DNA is TGTGCCAGCAGCTTTGGGGAGTTCAGCTCCTACGAGCAGTACTTC.

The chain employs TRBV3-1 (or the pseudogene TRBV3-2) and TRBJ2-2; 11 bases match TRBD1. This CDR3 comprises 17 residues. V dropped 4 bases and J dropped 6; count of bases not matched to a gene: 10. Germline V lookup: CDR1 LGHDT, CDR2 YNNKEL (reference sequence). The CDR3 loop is CASSPRPGTGGSGELFF. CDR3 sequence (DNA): TGTGCCAGCAGCCCCCGACCCGGGACAGGGGGTTCCGGGGAGCTGTTTTTT.

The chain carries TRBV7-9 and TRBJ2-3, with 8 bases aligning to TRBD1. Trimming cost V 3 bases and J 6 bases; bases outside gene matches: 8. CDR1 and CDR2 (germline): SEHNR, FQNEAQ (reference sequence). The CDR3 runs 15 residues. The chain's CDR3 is CASSFVQGAPDTQYF. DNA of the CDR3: TGTGCCAGCAGCTTCGTCCAGGGGGCACCGGATACGCAGTATTTT.

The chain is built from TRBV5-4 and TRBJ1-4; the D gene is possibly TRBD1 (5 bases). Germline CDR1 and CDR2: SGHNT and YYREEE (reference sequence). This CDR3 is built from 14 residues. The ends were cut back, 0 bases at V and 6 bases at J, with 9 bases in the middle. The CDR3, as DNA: TGTGCCAGCAGCTTGGCACGGGGCGATGAAAAACTGTTTTTT. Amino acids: CASSLARGDEKLFF.

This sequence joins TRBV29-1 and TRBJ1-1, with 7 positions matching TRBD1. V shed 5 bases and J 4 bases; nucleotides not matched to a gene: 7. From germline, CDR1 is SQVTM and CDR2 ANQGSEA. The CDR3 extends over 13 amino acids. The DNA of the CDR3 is TGCAGCGTTAAGGTGGCAGGGGGCACTGAAGCTTTCTTT. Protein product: CSVKVAGGTEAFF.

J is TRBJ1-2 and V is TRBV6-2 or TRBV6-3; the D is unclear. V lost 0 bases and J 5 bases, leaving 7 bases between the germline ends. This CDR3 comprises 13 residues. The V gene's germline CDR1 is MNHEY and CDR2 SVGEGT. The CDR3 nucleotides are TGTGCCAGCAGTTACTCGGGAAAATATGGCTACACCTTC. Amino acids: CASSYSGKYGYTF.

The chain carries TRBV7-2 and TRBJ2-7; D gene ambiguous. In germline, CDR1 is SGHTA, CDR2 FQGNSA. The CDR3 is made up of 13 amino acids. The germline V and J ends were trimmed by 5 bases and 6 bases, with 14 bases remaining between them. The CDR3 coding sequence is TGTGCCAGCAGCCCCCGACCGGCCGTCGAGCAGTACTTC. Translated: CASSPRPAVEQYF. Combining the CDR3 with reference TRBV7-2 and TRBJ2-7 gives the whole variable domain GAGVSQSPSNKVTEKGKDVELRCDPISGHTALYWYRQSLGQGLEFLIYFQGNSAPDKSGLPSDRFSAERTGGSVSTLTIQRTQQEDSAVYLCASSPRPAVEQYFGPGTRLTVT.

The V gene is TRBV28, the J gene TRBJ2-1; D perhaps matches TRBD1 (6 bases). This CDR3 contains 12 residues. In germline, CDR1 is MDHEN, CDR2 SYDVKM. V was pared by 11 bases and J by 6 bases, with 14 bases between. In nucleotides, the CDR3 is TGTGCCTCACAGGGTCCTAGCAATGAGCAGTTCTTC. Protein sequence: CASQGPSNEQFF.

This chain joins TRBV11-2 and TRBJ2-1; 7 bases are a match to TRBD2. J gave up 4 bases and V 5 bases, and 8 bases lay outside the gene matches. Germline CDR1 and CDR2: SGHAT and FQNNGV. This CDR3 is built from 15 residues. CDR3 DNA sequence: TGTGCCAGCAGCCCGGGGACTATAACTTACAATGAGCAGTTCTTC. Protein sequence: CASSPGTITYNEQFF. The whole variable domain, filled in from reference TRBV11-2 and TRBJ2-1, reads EAGVAQSPRYKIIEKRQSVAFWCNPISGHATLYWYQQILGQGPKLLIQFQNNGVVDDSQLPKDRFSAERLKGVDSTLKIQPAKLEDSAVYLCASSPGTITYNEQFFGPGTRLTVL.

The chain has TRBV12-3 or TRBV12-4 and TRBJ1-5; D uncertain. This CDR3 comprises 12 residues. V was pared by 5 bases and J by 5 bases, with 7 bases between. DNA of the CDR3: TGTGCCAGCAGTCTCTTACATCAGCCCCAGCATTTT. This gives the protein CASSLLHQPQHF.

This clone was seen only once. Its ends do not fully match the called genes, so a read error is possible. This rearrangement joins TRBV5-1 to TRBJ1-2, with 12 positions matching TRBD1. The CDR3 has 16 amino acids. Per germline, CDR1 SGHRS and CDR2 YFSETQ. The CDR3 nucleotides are TGCGCGAGCACGGGACAGGGGGCTCCAGCTAACTATGGCTACACCTTC. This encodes CASTGQGAPANYGYTF.

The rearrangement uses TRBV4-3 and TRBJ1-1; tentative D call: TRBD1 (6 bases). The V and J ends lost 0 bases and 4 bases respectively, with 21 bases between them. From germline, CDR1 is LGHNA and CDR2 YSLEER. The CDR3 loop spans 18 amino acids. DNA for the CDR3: TGCGCCAGCAGCCAAGAGCCTTGGGGGGGGCAGGGGCGCACTGAAGCTTTCTTT. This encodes CASSQEPWGGQGRTEAFF.

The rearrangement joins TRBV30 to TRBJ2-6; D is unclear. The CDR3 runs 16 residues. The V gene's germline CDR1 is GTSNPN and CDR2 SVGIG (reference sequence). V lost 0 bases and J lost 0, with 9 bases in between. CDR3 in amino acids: CAWSVRRSSGANVLTF. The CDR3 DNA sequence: TGTGCCTGGAGTGTACGACGGAGCTCTGGGGCCAACGTCCTGACTTTC.

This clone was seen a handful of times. This CDR3 reads CASSRNSASTGELFF. The DNA for the CDR3 is TGTGCCAGCAGCCGTAACAGCGCGAGCACCGGGGAGCTGTTTTTT. The chain carries TRBV7-3 and TRBJ2-2; D gene uncertain. The CDR3 consists of 15 residues. Germline V gives CDR1 SGHTA, CDR2 FQGTGA. Trimming took 5 bases from V and 4 from J, leaving 14 bases between them. Combining the CDR3 with reference TRBV7-3 and TRBJ2-2 gives the whole variable domain GAGVSQTPSNKVTEKGKYVELRCDPISGHTALYWYRQSLGQGPEFLIYFQGTGAADDSGLPNDRFFAVRPEGSVSTLKIQRTERGDSAVYLCASSRNSASTGELFFGEGSRLTVL.

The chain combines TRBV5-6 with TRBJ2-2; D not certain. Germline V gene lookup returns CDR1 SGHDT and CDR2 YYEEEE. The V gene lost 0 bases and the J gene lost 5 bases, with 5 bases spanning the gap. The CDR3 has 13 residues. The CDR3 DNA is TGTGCCAGCAGCTTGGTAGGGACCGGGGAGCTGTTTTTT. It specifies CASSLVGTGELFF.

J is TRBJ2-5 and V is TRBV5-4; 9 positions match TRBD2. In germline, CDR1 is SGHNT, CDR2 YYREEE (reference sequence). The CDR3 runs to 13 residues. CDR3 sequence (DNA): TGTGCTTATCTGGGCGGGGGGGAAGAGACCCAGTACTTC. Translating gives CAYLGGGEETQYF.

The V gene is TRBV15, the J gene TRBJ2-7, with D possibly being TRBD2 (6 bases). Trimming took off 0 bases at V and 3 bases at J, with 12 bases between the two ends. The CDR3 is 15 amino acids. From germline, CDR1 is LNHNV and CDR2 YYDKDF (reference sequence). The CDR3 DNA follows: TGTGCCACCAGCAGAGATAGGACTACCCACTACGAGCAGTACTTC. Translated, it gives CATSRDRTTHYEQYF. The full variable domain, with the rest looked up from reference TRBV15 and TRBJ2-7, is DAMVIQNPRYQVTQFGKPVTLSCSQTLNHNVMYWYQQKSSQAPKLLFHYYDKDFNNEADTPDNFQSRRPNTSFCFLDIRSPGLGDTAMYLCATSRDRTTHYEQYFGPGTRLTVT.

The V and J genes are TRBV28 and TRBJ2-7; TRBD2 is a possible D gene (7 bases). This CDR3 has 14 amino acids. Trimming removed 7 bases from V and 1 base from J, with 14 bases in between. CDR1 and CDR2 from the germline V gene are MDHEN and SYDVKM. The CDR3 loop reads CASTKGGVSYEQYF. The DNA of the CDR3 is TGTGCCAGCACCAAGGGGGGGGTTTCCTACGAGCAGTACTTC.

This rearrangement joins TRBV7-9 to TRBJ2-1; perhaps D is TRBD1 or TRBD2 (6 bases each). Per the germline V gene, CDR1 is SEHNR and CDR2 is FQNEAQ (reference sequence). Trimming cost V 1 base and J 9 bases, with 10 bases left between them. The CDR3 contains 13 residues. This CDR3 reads CASSLVRGGEQFF. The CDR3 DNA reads TGTGCCAGCAGCTTAGTCAGGGGAGGTGAGCAGTTCTTC.

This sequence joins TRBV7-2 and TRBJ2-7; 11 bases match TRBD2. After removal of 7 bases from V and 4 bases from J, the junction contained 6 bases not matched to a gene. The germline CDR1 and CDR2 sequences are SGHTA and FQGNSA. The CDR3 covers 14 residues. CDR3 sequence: CASMIAGGPYEQYF. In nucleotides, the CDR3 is TGTGCCAGCATGATAGCGGGGGGGCCGTACGAGCAGTACTTC. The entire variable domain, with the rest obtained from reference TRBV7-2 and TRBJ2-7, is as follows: GAGVSQSPSNKVTEKGKDVELRCDPISGHTALYWYRQSLGQGLEFLIYFQGNSAPDKSGLPSDRFSAERTGGSVSTLTIQRTQQEDSAVYLCASMIAGGPYEQYFGPGTRLTVT.

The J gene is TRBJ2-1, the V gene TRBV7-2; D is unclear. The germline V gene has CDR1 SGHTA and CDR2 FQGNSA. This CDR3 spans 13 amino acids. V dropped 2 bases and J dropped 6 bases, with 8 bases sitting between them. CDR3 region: CASSLRWTNEQFF. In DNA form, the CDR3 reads TGTGCCAGCAGCTTACGTTGGACCAATGAGCAGTTCTTC.